This TCR beta chain stems from a study of blood T cell repertoires in COVID-19 (dated by TCRdb to 2019 to 2021). At the level of the whole study: Samples covering the acute and convalescent phases of COVID-19 were provided by collaborators in the United States, Italy and Spain. The material from the prospective study consisted of cDNA or gDNA derived from T cells, B-cell-depleted T cells, or PBMCs. Subjects who had been exposed to COVID-19, were actively infected with it, or had recovered from it provided the deeply sampled blood TCRbeta repertoires that made up the dataset. The repertoires were released in a freely available public database meant as a resource for research on the immune response to SARS-CoV-2. Samples were obtained from the ongoing ImmuneRACE study (first 160 participants) and from over 1,000 subjects provided by 6 global collaborators. Sample metadata almost always included a de-identified subject ID, COVID-19 status, age in years and sex. Where available, HLA class I and class II types were taken from metadata supplied by the sample provider and were not determined by assay-based typing. Overall study outcomes, separate from this receptor: How much clinical and demographic metadata was included differed by source and by participant, and the metadata was provided uncurated.

With respect to this clone: No antigen is known for it. No much larger clone is present one base from it, and per-base qualities are unavailable.

TCRbeta CDR3 regions were amplified from genomic DNA by means of the immunoSEQ Assay, a bias-controlled multiplex PCR. As for how the authors treated the data: Nucleated cell counts per sample were estimated from amplification of reference gene primers within the assay. To quantify the absolute abundance of each unique TCRbeta CDR3 rearrangement, sequence reads were collapsed and filtered. For each sample, productive Simpson clonality was calculated as the square root of Simpson's diversity index across productive rearrangements. The immuneACCESS repertoire file appears here via TCRdb, limited to in-frame rearrangements. These files lack a portion of the clones; in checked studies, under half of the deficit traces to unresolved V genes, and the cause of the others is not known. V and J calls and clone size are given by that table; D and trimming were obtained from the DNA. This sample lists about 170,000 clones; approximately 84% were detected once. Jointly, the top ten make up 2.5% to 3% of the sample.

One collaborating source in Seattle enrolled patients during active infection and followed them longitudinally through the course of disease. Each collaborating institution followed its own protocols to collect whole blood in K2EDTA tubes. For TCRbeta analysis, collaborator samples were shipped as frozen whole blood, as isolated PBMCs, or as DNA extracted from either sample type. This sequence was found in a woman older than 75 with COVID-19, enrolled during active disease. The sample was peripheral blood.

The sequenced DNA: TGTGCCAGTAGTCGGGGTGGCTACACCTTC. Translated, this is CASSRGGYTF. The chain was built from TRBV19 and TRBJ1-2; no D gene can be assigned with confidence. V gives up 5 bases and J gives up 7 bases, and the segment between their germline ends measures 5 bases. CDR1 and CDR2 are read off the germline V gene (reference sequence) as LNHDA and SQIVND. The CDR3, from cysteine to phenylalanine, totals 10 residues. The sequence is cut down to CDR3 DNA, 30 bases in frame from base 1. The CDR3, completed at both ends by the reference TRBV19 and TRBJ1-2 genes, gives the full variable domain DGGITQSPKYLFRKEGQNVTLSCEQNLNHDAMYWYRQDPGQGLRLIYYSQIVNDFQKGDIAEGYSVSREKKESFPLTVTSAQKNPTAFYLCASSRGGYTFGSGTRLTVV.